This TCR beta chain was sequenced in a study of blood T cell repertoires in COVID-19. Study overall: The United States, Italy and Spain were the sources of the acute and convalescent COVID-19 samples. The cDNA or gDNA used as material had been derived from T cells, B-cell-depleted T cells, or PBMCs.

As handled by the study authors: Estimated nucleated cell counts came from reference gene primer amplification. Using immunoSEQ multiplex PCR, the repertoire was profiled, and TCRdb retains in-frame clones only, with some absent. V and J calls and clone size are as listed in that table; D and trimming were resolved from the DNA. This table holds around 100,000 clones, about 90% found once. The V gene lost 0 bases and the J gene lost 0 bases, with 12 bases spanning the gap. The CDR3 extends over 16 amino acids. Germline V CDR1 and CDR2: KGHSH, LQKENI. This clone has only a few counts. The sequence was collected from a human donor in a cohort sampled during active COVID-19. Sequencing was carried out using peripheral blood. The J gene is TRBJ2-7, the V gene TRBV18; D is unresolved. The CDR3 DNA reads as TGTGCCAGCTCACCACCTCTCGGCGGTCGCTCCTACGAGCAGTACTTC. Translation: CASSPPLGGRSYEQYF.